One sample yielded the 23 T cell receptor beta chains listed below, sequenced in a study of blood T cell repertoires in COVID-19. Clones were sequenced by immunoSEQ multiplex PCR, and TCRdb holds only the in-frame ones, with some missing. The sample consists of about 51,000 clones, approximately 90% of them appearing once. The specimen sequenced was peripheral blood. The receptors here all came from a man aged 50-60 years with acute or convalescent COVID-19.

This clone was observed a single time. The chain employs TRBV6-6 and TRBJ1-4; a weak D match, TRBD1 (6 bases). CDR1 is MNHNY, CDR2 SVGAGI, per germline (reference sequence). CDR3 length: 16 residues. Deletions cut 3 bases from V and 8 bases from J, with 19 bases between. The CDR3 loop reads CASSYSPQAGAEKLFF. CDR3 nucleotide sequence: TGTGCCAGCAGTTATAGCCCCCAGGCAGGGGCAGAAAAACTGTTTTTT.

CDR3 nucleotide sequence: TGTGCCAGCACCGAGATCTATAGCAATCAGCCCCAGCATTTT. This encodes CASTEIYSNQPQHF. The genes are TRBV6-5 and TRBJ1-5; D remains ambiguous. The germline gives CDR1 MNHEY, CDR2 SVGAGI. This CDR3 has 14 residues. V was clipped by 7 bases and J by 0 bases, with 10 bases between them.

The chain carries TRBV5-1 and TRBJ2-7, with TRBD1 identical over 9 bases. The CDR3 is 15 amino acids. V was pared by 0 bases and J by 0 bases, with 1 base of the junction left unmatched. Germline CDR1 SGHRS, CDR2 YFSETQ. CDR3 residues: CASSLGQGVSYEQYF. CDR3 bases: TGCGCCAGCAGCTTGGGACAGGGGGTCTCCTACGAGCAGTACTTC.

This chain links TRBV6-5 with TRBJ1-2; D is uncertain. CDR1 and CDR2 from the germline V gene are MNHEY and SVGAGI. The V end was cut by 6 bases, the J end by 8 bases, with 16 bases between. The CDR3 covers 13 residues. This CDR3 reads CASSPSESEGYTF. Written as DNA, the CDR3 is TGTGCCAGCAGCCCAAGTGAGTCCGAGGGCTACACCTTC.

For the CDR3, the DNA is TGTGCCAGCAGTTTGTGGGACAGGGGAAGACCAGATACGCAGTATTTT. Its translation is CASSLWDRGRPDTQYF. The V gene is TRBV28, the J gene TRBJ2-3; TRBD1 aligns across 10 bases. This CDR3 has 16 residues. Trimming cost V 3 bases and J 4 bases; bases outside gene matches: 7. Germline CDR1 is MDHEN and CDR2 is SYDVKM.

V is TRBV12-5 and J is TRBJ2-3, with unresolved D. The CDR3 has 13 amino acids. Looked up from germline, CDR1 is LGHNT and CDR2 is FRNRAP. Trimming pared 7 bases from V and 5 bases from J, leaving 13 bases between. In DNA form, the CDR3 reads TGTGCTAGTGCCCTCATTGGCGGAGATACGCAGTATTTT. Its translation is CASALIGGDTQYF.

The chain carries TRBV6-5 and TRBJ1-6; possibly TRBD1 for D (5 bases). Trimming took 7 bases from V and 3 from J, leaving 10 bases between them. CDR1 is MNHEY and CDR2 is SVGAGI in the germline V gene. The CDR3 is 14 amino acids. CDR3 DNA: TGTGCCAGCATCTCGACAGTCTATAATTCACCCCTCCACTTT. Its translation: CASISTVYNSPLHF.

V gene TRBV20-1 combines with J gene TRBJ2-5, with D perhaps matching TRBD2 (6 bases). The CDR3 is made up of 11 amino acids. V lost 7 bases and J lost 0, with 6 bases in between. Germline CDR1 is DFQATT and CDR2 is SNEGSKA (reference sequence). For the CDR3, the DNA is TGCAGTGGCGGGGACCAAGAGACCCAGTACTTC. It is translated as CSGGDQETQYF.

This chain connects TRBV5-4 to TRBJ1-1, with D hard to call. The CDR3 extends over 15 amino acids. The V and J ends lost 4 bases and 0 bases respectively, with 13 bases between them. Looked up from germline, CDR1 is SGHNT and CDR2 is YYREEE (reference sequence). Here the CDR3 DNA reads TGTGCCAGCAGCACTCCCGGCGGATTGAACACTGAAGCTTTCTTT. Its translation: CASSTPGGLNTEAFF.

In DNA form, the CDR3 reads TGTGCCAGTAGTATTGGAGGGGAGGGAGATACGCAGTATTTT. Translation gives CASSIGGEGDTQYF. The V gene is TRBV19, the J gene TRBJ2-3; 7 nucleotides line up with TRBD2. From germline, CDR1 is LNHDA and CDR2 SQIVND (reference sequence). The CDR3 contains 14 residues. Trimming took 3 bases from V and 5 from J; bases not matched to a gene: 5.

The chain carries TRBV5-6 and TRBJ2-7; possibly TRBD2 for D (6 bases). This CDR3 contains 16 residues. The germline V gene has CDR1 SGHDT and CDR2 YYEEEE. V gave up 2 bases and J gave up 4 bases, with 19 bases separating them. As DNA, the CDR3 is TGTGCCAGCAGCTTTCTGTCCGTATGGGGGGAATACGAGCAGTACTTC. Protein sequence: CASSFLSVWGEYEQYF.

This chain joins TRBV7-9 and TRBJ1-2; 8 bases are a match to TRBD1. The trim removed 5 bases at V and 8 bases at J, leaving 10 bases unmatched. CDR3 length: 14 amino acids. The germline V gene encodes CDR1 SEHNR and CDR2 FQNEAQ (reference sequence). The CDR3 protein is CASSTTDREWGYTF. As DNA, the CDR3 is TGTGCCAGCAGCACCACGGACAGGGAGTGGGGCTACACCTTC.

The CDR3 is CASTPRSSGANVLTF. For the CDR3, the DNA is TGCGCCAGCACCCCTAGGAGCTCTGGGGCCAACGTCCTGACTTTC. The V gene is TRBV5-1, the J gene TRBJ2-6; D is unresolved. V was clipped by 6 bases and J by 0 bases, with 10 bases between them. This CDR3 has 15 amino acids. Germline V gene data show CDR1 as SGHRS and CDR2 as YFSETQ.

The J gene is TRBJ1-1, the V gene TRBV7-9; 9 bases align to TRBD1. Trimming removed 4 bases from V and 5 bases from J; junction bases left unmatched: 5. Germline lookup yields CDR1 SEHNR and CDR2 FQNEAQ (reference sequence). This CDR3 contains 14 residues. In nucleotides, the CDR3 is TGTGCCAGCAGCTCCCTGACAGGGGGGACTGAAGCTTTCTTT. Its protein product is CASSSLTGGTEAFF. The variable domain in full, completed from reference TRBV7-9 and TRBJ1-1, reads DTGVSQNPRHKITKRGQNVTFRCDPISEHNRLYWYRQTLGQGPEFLTYFQNEAQLEKSRLLSDRFSAERPKGSFSTLEIQRTEQGDSAMYLCASSSLTGGTEAFFGQGTRLTVV.

In its sample, this clone was seen once. CDR3 nucleotides: TGTGCCAGCAGTTTAGAAGGGACAGGGAAATACTACGAGCAGTACTTC. Its translation is CASSLEGTGKYYEQYF. The chain couples TRBV28 to TRBJ2-7, with 9 bases lining up with TRBD1. CDR1 and CDR2 from the germline V gene are MDHEN and SYDVKM. Trimming at V came to 2 bases and at J to 3 bases, leaving 8 bases not matched to a gene. This CDR3 comprises 16 residues.

The V call is TRBV11-2, the J call TRBJ2-3, with 8 bases lining up with TRBD2. V shed 6 bases and J 3 bases; nucleotides not matched to a gene: 11. CDR1 and CDR2 (germline): SGHAT, FQNNGV. This CDR3 has 16 residues. The CDR3 DNA reads as TGTGCCAGCAGACCCGGGGGGGTAGCCCAGACAGATACGCAGTATTTT. Protein: CASRPGGVAQTDTQYF.

V usage is TRBV7-2 and J usage is TRBJ2-1; no definite D call. Germline V gene sequence: CDR1 SGHTA, CDR2 FQGNSA. V gave up 5 bases and J gave up 8 bases, with 13 bases separating them. The length of the CDR3 is 13 residues. The CDR3 region is CASSTAIVYEQFF. In DNA, the CDR3 is TGTGCCAGCAGCACCGCTATAGTCTATGAGCAGTTCTTC.

This chain joins TRBV30 and TRBJ2-1; 7 bases are a match to TRBD2. With 7 bases clipped from V and 0 bases from J, the junction kept 12 bases outside the gene matches. The CDR3 has 16 amino acids. Germline CDR1 is GTSNPN and CDR2 is SVGIG (reference sequence). CDR3 in amino acids: CASGPMLADSYNEQFF. CDR3 in DNA: TGTGCCTCCGGTCCTATGCTAGCGGACTCCTACAATGAGCAGTTCTTC.

J is TRBJ1-1 and V is TRBV30, with D unclear. Per the germline V gene, CDR1 is GTSNPN and CDR2 is SVGIG (reference sequence). Trimming removed 1 base at V and 1 base at J, with 7 bases between. The CDR3 extends over 13 amino acids. The CDR3 region is CAWSEQPNTEAFF. The CDR3 DNA is TGTGCCTGGAGTGAACAGCCGAACACTGAAGCTTTCTTT.

By sample fraction, this clone is medium-sized. The genes are TRBV19 and TRBJ1-5, with TRBD1 matching over 7 bases. Germline values: CDR1 LNHDA, CDR2 SQIVND (reference sequence). This CDR3 spans 14 amino acids. V lost 3 bases and J lost 4; bases outside the gene matches: 3. CDR3 loop: CASSIRDSNQPQHF. CDR3 coding DNA: TGTGCCAGTAGTATTAGGGACAGTAATCAGCCCCAGCATTTT. Supplemented by reference TRBV19 and TRBJ1-5, the full variable domain reads DGGITQSPKYLFRKEGQNVTLSCEQNLNHDAMYWYRQDPGQGLRLIYYSQIVNDFQKGDIAEGYSVSREKKESFPLTVTSAQKNPTAFYLCASSIRDSNQPQHFGDGTRLSIL.

The genes are TRBV24-1 and TRBJ2-1; 8 bases fit TRBD1. This CDR3 contains 16 residues. Per germline, CDR1 KGHDR and CDR2 SFDVKD. With 3 bases clipped from V and 5 bases from J, the junction kept 8 bases outside the gene matches. CDR3 bases: TGTGCCACCAGTGATGGGACAGGTAGTGTGAACAATGAGCAGTTCTTC. Translated, it gives CATSDGTGSVNNEQFF.

The CDR3 nucleotides read TGTGCCAGCAGTGCACTAGCGGGGGGATCGGGTGAGCAGTTCTTC. Amino acid sequence: CASSALAGGSGEQFF. This sequence joins TRBV27 and TRBJ2-1; the match to TRBD2 covers 12 bases. With 5 bases clipped from V and 9 bases from J, the junction kept 8 bases outside the gene matches. The CDR3 totals 15 residues. The germline V gene encodes CDR1 MNHEY and CDR2 SMNVEV (reference sequence).

The J gene is TRBJ1-2, the V gene TRBV7-9; the D is unclear. The V gene lost 1 base and the J gene lost 5 bases, with 5 bases spanning the gap. The germline V gene encodes CDR1 SEHNR and CDR2 FQNEAQ (reference sequence). This CDR3 spans 12 amino acids. CDR3 sequence (DNA): TGTGCCAGCAGCTTAGACGGGTATGGCTACACCTTC. Protein product: CASSLDGYGYTF.